The 15 T cell receptor beta chains below were found in one sample sequenced in a study of cytomegalovirus exposure and HLA in healthy donors. Amplification used 60 Vbeta primers and 13 Jbeta primers. Repertoires were generated with immunoSEQ multiplex PCR, while TCRdb's copy carries only in-frame clones and drops some. The table records 100,000 to 150,000 clones, 74% of them present only once. The sequencing input was PBMCs. These receptors were obtained from a woman aged 45-65 years in good health and CMV-seropositive.

The chain combines TRBV15 with TRBJ1-1; tentatively, D is TRBD1 (5 bases). Trimming shortened V by 2 bases and J by 6 bases, and 19 bases separated the two germline ends. The CDR3 totals 16 residues. The germline gives CDR1 LNHNV, CDR2 YYDKDF (reference sequence). The CDR3 region has the DNA TGTGCCACCAGCAGATCCCGACAGTCCGCCTACCCTGAAGCTTTCTTT. Translation: CATSRSRQSAYPEAFF.

The chain links TRBV18 to TRBJ2-7; D is undetermined. CDR3 length equals 13 residues. Trimming pared 4 bases from V and 3 bases from J, leaving 10 bases between. CDR1 KGHSH and CDR2 LQKENI come from the germline V gene. The chain's CDR3 is CASSLGNYYEQYF. The CDR3 nucleotides read TGTGCCAGCTCACTGGGTAACTACTACGAGCAGTACTTC.

To note about this clone: The germline gene is not matched at one end of the junction; a read error may be the cause. CDR3 in amino acids: CSSSKDIGSQHF. CDR3 DNA: TGTTCCAGCAGTAAAGATATCGGGTCCCAGCATTTT. The chain carries TRBV7-9 and TRBJ1-5, with unresolved D. CDR1 and CDR2 from the germline V gene are SEHNR and FQNEAQ (reference sequence). The CDR3 consists of 12 residues.

V gene TRBV5-4 combines with J gene TRBJ2-2; D is perhaps TRBD1 (6 bases). The length of the CDR3 is 15 residues. Trimming cost V 4 bases and J 2 bases, with 12 bases left between them. Germline CDR1 is SGHNT and CDR2 is YYREEE (reference sequence). CDR3 in amino acids: CASSQGQVNTGELFF. The CDR3 DNA reads TGTGCCAGCAGCCAGGGGCAGGTTAACACCGGGGAGCTGTTTTTT.

This clone was picked up a small number of times. The V and J genes are TRBV29-1 and TRBJ2-7; no definite D call. The length of the CDR3 is 13 residues. Trimming took 5 bases from V and 4 from J, leaving 15 bases between them. The germline CDR1 and CDR2 sequences are SQVTM and ANQGSEA. This chain's CDR3 is CSVTQSFFYEQYF. CDR3 coding DNA: TGCAGCGTTACACAGTCTTTTTTTTACGAGCAGTACTTC.

CDR3 sequence: CASSDSQGSNEQFF. The CDR3 region has the DNA TGTGCCAGCAGTGATAGCCAGGGCTCCAATGAGCAGTTCTTC. The chain links TRBV25-1 to TRBJ2-1; tentative D call: TRBD1 (5 bases). Trimming cost V 3 bases and J 6 bases, with 12 bases left between them. This CDR3 contains 14 residues. CDR1 and CDR2 (germline): MGHDK, SYGVNS.

V usage is TRBV5-1 and J usage is TRBJ1-6; no reliable D call. Deletions cut 0 bases from V and 7 bases from J, with 11 bases between. The CDR3 extends over 15 amino acids. Germline-derived CDR1 and CDR2 are SGHRS and YFSETQ. The CDR3 reads CASSLETPGNSPLHF. Written as DNA, the CDR3 is TGCGCCAGCAGCTTGGAAACTCCAGGAAATTCACCCCTCCACTTT.

This rearrangement joins TRBV19 to TRBJ1-5, with a weak D call TRBD1 (6 bases). Germline CDR1 is LNHDA and CDR2 is SQIVND (reference sequence). V lost 2 bases and J lost 3, with 11 bases in between. The CDR3 is made up of 15 amino acids. The CDR3 region has the DNA TGTGCCAGTAGTATATCAGGGGCCTACAATCAGCCCCAGCATTTT. The encoded protein is CASSISGAYNQPQHF.

The J gene is TRBJ1-3, the V gene TRBV5-6, with unresolved D. This CDR3 comprises 14 residues. In germline, CDR1 is SGHDT, CDR2 YYEEEE. The V end lost 2 bases, the J end lost 2 bases, and 8 bases lay between the germline ends. DNA for the CDR3: TGTGCCAGCAGCTTTCGGGGAGCTGGAAACACCATATATTTT. Translating it yields CASSFRGAGNTIYF.

The rearrangement uses TRBV12-5 and TRBJ2-7; TRBD1 might be the D (5 bases). In germline, CDR1 is LGHNT, CDR2 FRNRAP. The CDR3 consists of 13 residues. Between the trimmed V and J ends, which lost 6 bases and 5 bases, there was a span of 14 bases. The CDR3 is CASGDQGFNEQYF. The CDR3 coding sequence is TGTGCTAGTGGCGACCAGGGCTTTAACGAGCAGTACTTC.

The gene calls are TRBV18 and TRBJ2-3, with D perhaps TRBD1 (6 bases). The CDR3 is 16 amino acids. Germline CDR1 reads KGHSH; CDR2 reads LQKENI. The germline V and J ends were trimmed by 3 bases and 2 bases, with 15 bases remaining between them. CDR3 nucleotide sequence: TGTGCCAGCTCACCTCGGACAGACAGGTACACAGATACGCAGTATTTT. It is translated as CASSPRTDRYTDTQYF.

This clone was detected only a few times. This chain connects TRBV6-1 to TRBJ1-1; D gene ambiguous. Trimming cost V 2 bases and J 4 bases, with 11 bases left between them. Germline CDR1 reads MNHNS; CDR2 reads SASEGT. The CDR3 is 14 residues long. This chain's CDR3 is CASSEKPGGTEAFF. The CDR3 DNA reads as TGTGCCAGCAGTGAAAAACCAGGTGGCACTGAAGCTTTCTTT.

This rearrangement joins TRBV20-1 to TRBJ1-2, with 7 bases lining up with TRBD1. V lost 4 bases and J lost 7; bases outside the gene matches: 3. The CDR3 runs to 11 residues. The germline V gene has CDR1 DFQATT and CDR2 SNEGSKA (reference sequence). CDR3 residues: CSAKRDSGYTF. For the CDR3, the DNA is TGCAGTGCTAAGAGGGACAGTGGCTACACCTTC.

This chain joins TRBV6-1 and TRBJ2-7, with 8 positions matching TRBD2. J was trimmed by 0 bases and V by 4 bases; bases with no gene match: 17. CDR1 and CDR2 (germline): MNHNS, SASEGT. The CDR3 length is 19 residues. CDR3 sequence: CASSVGLGSGGKTSYEQYF. The CDR3 nucleotides are TGTGCCAGCAGTGTGGGTTTGGGAAGCGGGGGTAAGACCTCCTACGAGCAGTACTTC.

The J gene is TRBJ2-1, the V gene TRBV5-1; the match to TRBD2 covers 12 bases. CDR3 length: 16 amino acids. Germline loops: CDR1 SGHRS, CDR2 YFSETQ. Germline trimming cut 2 bases from V and 4 bases from J; bases unmatched to any gene: 4. CDR3 region: CASSFPTSGGYNEQFF. The CDR3 DNA sequence: TGCGCCAGCAGCTTCCCGACTAGCGGGGGTTACAATGAGCAGTTCTTC.